This TCR beta chain was retrieved from a study of OX40 agonist ivuxolimab in advanced cancers. Across the whole study: An anti-OX40 (CD134) antibody with agonistic activity, ivuxolimab, was administered to patients. Allowance was made for prior anti-PD-1, anti-PD-L1 or anti-CTLA-4 therapy, and roughly 40% had some. The study's findings and limits: The study found that CD8+ T cells averaged more expanded clones than CD4+.

The V and J ends lost 2 bases and 0 bases respectively, with 8 bases between them. The CDR3 totals 16 residues. Germline V gene lookup returns CDR1 SEHNR and CDR2 FQNEAQ (reference sequence). Assay used: immunoSEQ multiplex PCR; TCRdb lists only in-frame clones, some missing. In the table there are about 60,000 clones, around 92% of which are singletons. Turning to this clone: Its antigen is as yet unknown.

Autoimmune disease history or systemic immunosuppression led to patients being barred. The genes are TRBV7-9 and TRBJ2-6, with D unresolved. The sequence was collected from an adult with an advanced solid tumor such as melanoma, head and neck, liver or kidney cancer. Sequenced material: CD4+ or CD8+ T cells sorted from blood, taken in a trial of the OX40 agonist ivuxolimab. The CDR3 DNA reads as TGTGCCAGCAGCTTAAGTTTTTCCTCTGGGGCCAACGTCCTGACTTTC. This codes for CASSLSFSSGANVLTF.